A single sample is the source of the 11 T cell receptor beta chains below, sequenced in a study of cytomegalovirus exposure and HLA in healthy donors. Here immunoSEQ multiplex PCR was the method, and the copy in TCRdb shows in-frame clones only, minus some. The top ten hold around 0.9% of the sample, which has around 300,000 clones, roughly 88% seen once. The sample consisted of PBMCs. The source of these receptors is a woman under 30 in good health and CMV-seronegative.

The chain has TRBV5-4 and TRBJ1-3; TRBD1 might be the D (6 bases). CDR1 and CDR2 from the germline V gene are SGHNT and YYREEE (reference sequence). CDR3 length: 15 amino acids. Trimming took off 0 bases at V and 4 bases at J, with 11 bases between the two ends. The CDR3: CASSLDRAGGNTIYF. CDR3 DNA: TGTGCCAGCAGCTTGGACAGGGCTGGCGGAAACACCATATATTTT.

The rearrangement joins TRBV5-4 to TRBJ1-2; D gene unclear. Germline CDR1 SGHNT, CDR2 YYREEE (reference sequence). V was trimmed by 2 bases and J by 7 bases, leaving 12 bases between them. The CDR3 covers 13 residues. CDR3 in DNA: TGTGCCAGCAGCTTACCCGACTTGGGTGGCTACACCTTC. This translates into CASSLPDLGGYTF.

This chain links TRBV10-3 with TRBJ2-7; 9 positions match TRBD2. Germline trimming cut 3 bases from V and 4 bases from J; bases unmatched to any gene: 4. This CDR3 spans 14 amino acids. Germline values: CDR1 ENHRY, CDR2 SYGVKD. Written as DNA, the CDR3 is TGTGCCATCAGTGACGGGACTAGCAGATACGAGCAGTACTTC. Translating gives CAISDGTSRYEQYF.

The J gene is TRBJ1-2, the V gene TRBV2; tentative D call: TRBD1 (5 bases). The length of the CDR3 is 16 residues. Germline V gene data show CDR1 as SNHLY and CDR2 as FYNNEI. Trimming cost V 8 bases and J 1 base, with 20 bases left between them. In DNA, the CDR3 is TGTGCCAGCCTCGTTAGGAGGGGACTTTTTAACTATGGCTACACCTTC. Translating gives CASLVRRGLFNYGYTF.

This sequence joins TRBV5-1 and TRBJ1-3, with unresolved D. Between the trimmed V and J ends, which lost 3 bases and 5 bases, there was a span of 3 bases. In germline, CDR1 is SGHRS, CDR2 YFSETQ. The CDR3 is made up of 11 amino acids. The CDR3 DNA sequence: TGCGCCAGCAGCTCAAGAAACACCATATATTTT. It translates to CASSSRNTIYF.

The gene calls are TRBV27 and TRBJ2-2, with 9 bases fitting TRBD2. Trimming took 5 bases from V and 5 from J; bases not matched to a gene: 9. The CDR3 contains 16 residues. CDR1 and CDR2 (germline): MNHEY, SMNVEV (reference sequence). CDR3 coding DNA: TGTGCCAGCAGTCCCACGACTAGCGGTTCAACCGGGGAGCTGTTTTTT. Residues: CASSPTTSGSTGELFF.

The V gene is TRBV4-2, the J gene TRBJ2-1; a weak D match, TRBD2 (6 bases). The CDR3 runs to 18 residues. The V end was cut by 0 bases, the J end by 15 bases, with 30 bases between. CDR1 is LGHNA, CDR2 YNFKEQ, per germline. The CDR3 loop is CASSQDSSSGGVGALGFF. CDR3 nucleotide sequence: TGTGCCAGCAGCCAAGATAGTAGCTCCGGGGGTGTGGGAGCACTTGGGTTCTTC.

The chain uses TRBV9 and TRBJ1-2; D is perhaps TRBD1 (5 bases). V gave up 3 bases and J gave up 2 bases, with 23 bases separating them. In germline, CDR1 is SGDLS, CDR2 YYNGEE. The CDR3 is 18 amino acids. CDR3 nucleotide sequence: TGTGCCAGCAGCGGGAACCCCGACAGCCTCGGACAAAACTATGGCTACACCTTC. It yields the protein CASSGNPDSLGQNYGYTF.

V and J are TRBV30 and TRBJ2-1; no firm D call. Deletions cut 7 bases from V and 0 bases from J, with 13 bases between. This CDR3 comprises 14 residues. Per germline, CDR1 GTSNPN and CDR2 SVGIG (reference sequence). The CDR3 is CALSLASSYNEQFF. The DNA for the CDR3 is TGTGCCTTGTCACTGGCTAGCTCCTACAATGAGCAGTTCTTC.

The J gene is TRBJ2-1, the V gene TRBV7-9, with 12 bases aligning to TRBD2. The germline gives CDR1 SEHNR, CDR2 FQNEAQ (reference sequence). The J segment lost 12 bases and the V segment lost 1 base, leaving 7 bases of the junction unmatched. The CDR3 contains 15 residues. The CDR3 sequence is CASSLGTSGASGQFF. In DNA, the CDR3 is TGTGCCAGCAGCTTAGGGACTAGCGGGGCCTCGGGGCAGTTCTTC.

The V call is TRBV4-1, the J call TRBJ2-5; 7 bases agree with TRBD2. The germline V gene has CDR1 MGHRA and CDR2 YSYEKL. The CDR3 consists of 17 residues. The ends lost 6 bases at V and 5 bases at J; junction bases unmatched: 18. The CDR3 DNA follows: TGCGCCAGCAGTTCCTCTGGGGGGGGACCGACTCTGGAGACCCAGTACTTC. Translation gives CASSSSGGGPTLETQYF.